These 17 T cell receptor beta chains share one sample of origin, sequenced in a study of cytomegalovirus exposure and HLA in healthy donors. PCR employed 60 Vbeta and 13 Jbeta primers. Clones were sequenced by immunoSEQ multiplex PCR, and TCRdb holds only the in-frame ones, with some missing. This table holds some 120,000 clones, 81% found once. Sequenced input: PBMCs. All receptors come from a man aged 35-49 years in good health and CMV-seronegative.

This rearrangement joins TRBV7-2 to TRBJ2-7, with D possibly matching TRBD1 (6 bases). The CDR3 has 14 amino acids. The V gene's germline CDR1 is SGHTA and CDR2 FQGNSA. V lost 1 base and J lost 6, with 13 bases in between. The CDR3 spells CASSLGRGVSEQYF. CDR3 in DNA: TGTGCCAGCAGCTTAGGCAGGGGAGTTTCCGAGCAGTACTTC.

The CDR3 here is CATSSPLAGEETQYF. The CDR3 nucleotides read TGTGCCACCAGCAGCCCACTAGCGGGGGAGGAGACCCAGTACTTC. This chain joins TRBV15 and TRBJ2-5; 11 nucleotides line up with TRBD2. The V gene's germline CDR1 is LNHNV and CDR2 YYDKDF (reference sequence). The CDR3 extends over 15 amino acids. V trimming: 3 bases; J trimming: 5 bases; junction bases outside the gene matches: 5.

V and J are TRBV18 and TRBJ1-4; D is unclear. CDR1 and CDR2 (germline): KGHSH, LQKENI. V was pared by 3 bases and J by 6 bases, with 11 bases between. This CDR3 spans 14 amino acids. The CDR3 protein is CASSPEYLDEKLFF. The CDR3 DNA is TGTGCCAGCTCACCGGAGTACCTGGATGAAAAACTGTTTTTT.

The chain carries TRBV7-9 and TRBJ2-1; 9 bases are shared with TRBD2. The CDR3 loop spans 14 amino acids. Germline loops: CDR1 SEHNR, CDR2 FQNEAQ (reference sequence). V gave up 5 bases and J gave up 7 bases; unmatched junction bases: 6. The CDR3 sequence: CASSPKREANEQFF. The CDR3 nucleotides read TGTGCCAGCAGCCCGAAGCGGGAGGCTAATGAGCAGTTCTTC.

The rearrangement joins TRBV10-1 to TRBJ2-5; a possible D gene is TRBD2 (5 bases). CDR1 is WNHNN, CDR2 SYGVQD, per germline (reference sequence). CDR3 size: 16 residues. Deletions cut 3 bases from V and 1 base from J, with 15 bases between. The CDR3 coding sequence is TGCGCCAGCAGTGATCCCCGGGCTAGCTTCCAAGAGACCCAGTACTTC. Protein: CASSDPRASFQETQYF.

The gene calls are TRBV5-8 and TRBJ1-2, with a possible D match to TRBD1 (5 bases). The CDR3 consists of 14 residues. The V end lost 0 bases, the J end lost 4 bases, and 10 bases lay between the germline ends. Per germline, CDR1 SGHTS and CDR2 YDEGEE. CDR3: CASSLVRGSYGYTF. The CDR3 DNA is TGTGCCAGCAGCTTGGTTAGGGGATCCTATGGCTACACCTTC. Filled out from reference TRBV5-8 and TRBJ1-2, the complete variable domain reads EAGVTQSPTHLIKTRGQQATLRCSPISGHTSVYWYQQALGLGLQFLLWYDEGEERNRGNFPPRFSGRQFPNYSSELNVNALELEDSALYLCASSLVRGSYGYTFGSGTRLTVV.

The CDR3 region has the DNA TGTGCCAGCAGTAGCCAGGGGTACAGCTACACCTTC. Protein sequence: CASSSQGYSYTF. The gene calls are TRBV2 and TRBJ1-2; possibly TRBD1 for D (6 bases). The CDR3 loop spans 12 amino acids. The germline gives CDR1 SNHLY, CDR2 FYNNEI. V was shortened by 5 bases and J by 9 bases, with 13 bases between the two germline ends.

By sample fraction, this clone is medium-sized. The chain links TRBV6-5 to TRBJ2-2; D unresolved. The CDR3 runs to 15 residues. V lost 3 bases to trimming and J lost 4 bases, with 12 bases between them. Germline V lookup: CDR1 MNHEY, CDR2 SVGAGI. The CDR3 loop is CASSYSPTATGELFF. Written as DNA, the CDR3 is TGTGCCAGCAGTTATTCCCCAACAGCCACCGGGGAGCTGTTTTTT.

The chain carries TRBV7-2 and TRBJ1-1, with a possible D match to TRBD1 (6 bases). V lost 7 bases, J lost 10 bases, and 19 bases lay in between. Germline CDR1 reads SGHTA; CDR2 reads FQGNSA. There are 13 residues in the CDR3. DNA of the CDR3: TGTGCCAGCACTTTAATAGGGGGGGCTAGAGCTTTCTTT. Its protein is CASTLIGGARAFF.

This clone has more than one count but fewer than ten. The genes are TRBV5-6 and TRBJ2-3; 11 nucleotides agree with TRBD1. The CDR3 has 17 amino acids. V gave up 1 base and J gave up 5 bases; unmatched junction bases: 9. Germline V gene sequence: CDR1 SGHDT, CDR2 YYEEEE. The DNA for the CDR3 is TGTGCCAGCAGCTTGCGGTTCAGGACAGGGGGCAGAGATACGCAGTATTTT. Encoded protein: CASSLRFRTGGRDTQYF.

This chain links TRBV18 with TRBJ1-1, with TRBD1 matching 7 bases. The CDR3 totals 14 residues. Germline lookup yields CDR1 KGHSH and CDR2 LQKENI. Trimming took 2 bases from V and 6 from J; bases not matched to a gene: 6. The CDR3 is CASSPGTAEAEAFF. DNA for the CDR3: TGTGCCAGCTCACCAGGGACAGCTGAGGCTGAAGCTTTCTTT.

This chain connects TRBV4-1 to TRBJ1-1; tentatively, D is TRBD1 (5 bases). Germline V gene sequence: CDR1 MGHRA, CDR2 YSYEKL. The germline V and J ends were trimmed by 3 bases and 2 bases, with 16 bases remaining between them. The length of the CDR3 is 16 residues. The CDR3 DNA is TGCGCCAGCAGCCAGGTAGGGTGGCAGGGTAACACTGAAGCTTTCTTT. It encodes CASSQVGWQGNTEAFF.

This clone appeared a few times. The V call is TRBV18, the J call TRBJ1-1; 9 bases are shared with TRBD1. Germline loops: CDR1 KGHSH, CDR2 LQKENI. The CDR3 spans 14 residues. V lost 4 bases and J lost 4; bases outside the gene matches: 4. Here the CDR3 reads CASSRDREGTEAFF. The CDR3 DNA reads TGTGCCAGCTCACGGGACAGGGAGGGCACTGAAGCTTTCTTT.

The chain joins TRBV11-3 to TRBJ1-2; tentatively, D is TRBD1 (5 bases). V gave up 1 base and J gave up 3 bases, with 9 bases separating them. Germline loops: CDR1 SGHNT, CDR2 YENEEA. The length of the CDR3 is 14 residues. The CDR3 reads CASSLVGRDYGYTF. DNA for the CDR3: TGTGCCAGCAGCTTAGTTGGCAGGGACTATGGCTACACCTTC.

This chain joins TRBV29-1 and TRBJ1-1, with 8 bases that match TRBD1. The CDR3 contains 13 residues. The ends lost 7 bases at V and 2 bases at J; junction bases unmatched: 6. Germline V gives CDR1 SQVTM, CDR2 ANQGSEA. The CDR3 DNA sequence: TGCAGCGGGACAGGGTTCCGTAACACTGAAGCTTTCTTT. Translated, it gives CSGTGFRNTEAFF.

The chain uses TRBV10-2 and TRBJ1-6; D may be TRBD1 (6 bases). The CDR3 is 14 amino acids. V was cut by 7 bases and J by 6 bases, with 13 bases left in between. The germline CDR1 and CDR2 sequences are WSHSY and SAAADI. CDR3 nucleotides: TGCGCCAGCACCCCCGGACAGATTAATTCACCCCTCCACTTT. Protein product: CASTPGQINSPLHF.

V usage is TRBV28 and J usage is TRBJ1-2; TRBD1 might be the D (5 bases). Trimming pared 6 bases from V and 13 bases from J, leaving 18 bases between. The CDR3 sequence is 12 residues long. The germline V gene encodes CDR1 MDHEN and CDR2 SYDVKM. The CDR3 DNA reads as TGTGCCAGCAGCCAGACAGTTTCCCCAAGCACCTTC. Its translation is CASSQTVSPSTF.